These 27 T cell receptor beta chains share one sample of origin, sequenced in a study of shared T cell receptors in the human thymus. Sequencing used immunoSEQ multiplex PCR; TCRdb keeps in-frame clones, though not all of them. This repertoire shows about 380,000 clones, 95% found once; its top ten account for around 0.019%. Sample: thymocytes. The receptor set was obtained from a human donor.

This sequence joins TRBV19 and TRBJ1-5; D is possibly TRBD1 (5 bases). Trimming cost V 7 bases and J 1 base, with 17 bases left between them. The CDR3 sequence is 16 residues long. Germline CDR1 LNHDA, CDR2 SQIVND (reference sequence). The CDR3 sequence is CASKGVKEQSNQPQHF. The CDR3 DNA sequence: TGTGCCAGTAAAGGGGTTAAGGAACAGAGCAATCAGCCCCAGCATTTT.

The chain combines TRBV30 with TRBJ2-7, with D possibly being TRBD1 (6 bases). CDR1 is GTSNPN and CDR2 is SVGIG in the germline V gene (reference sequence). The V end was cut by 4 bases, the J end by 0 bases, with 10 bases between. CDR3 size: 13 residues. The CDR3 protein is CAWNWDTSYEQYF. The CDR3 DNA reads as TGTGCCTGGAATTGGGACACCTCCTACGAGCAGTACTTC.

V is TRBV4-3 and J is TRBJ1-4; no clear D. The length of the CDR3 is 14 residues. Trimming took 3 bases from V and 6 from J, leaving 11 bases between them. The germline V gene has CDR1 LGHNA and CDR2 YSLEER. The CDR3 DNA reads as TGCGCCAGCAGCCAGGGAAGGGCTTATGAAAAACTGTTTTTT. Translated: CASSQGRAYEKLFF.

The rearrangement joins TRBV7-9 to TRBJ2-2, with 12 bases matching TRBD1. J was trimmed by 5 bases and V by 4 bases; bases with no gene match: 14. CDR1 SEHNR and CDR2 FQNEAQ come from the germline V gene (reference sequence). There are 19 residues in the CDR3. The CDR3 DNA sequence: TGTGCCAGCAGCTCCCTGGGACAGGGGGCGACGGGGGGAACCGGGGAGCTGTTTTTT. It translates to CASSSLGQGATGGTGELFF.

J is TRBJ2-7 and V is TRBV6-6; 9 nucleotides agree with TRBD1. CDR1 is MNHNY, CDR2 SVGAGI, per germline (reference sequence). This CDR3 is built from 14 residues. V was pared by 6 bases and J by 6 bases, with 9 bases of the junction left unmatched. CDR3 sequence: CASSRDREWREQYF. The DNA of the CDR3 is TGTGCCAGCAGCCGGGACAGGGAATGGCGCGAGCAGTACTTC.

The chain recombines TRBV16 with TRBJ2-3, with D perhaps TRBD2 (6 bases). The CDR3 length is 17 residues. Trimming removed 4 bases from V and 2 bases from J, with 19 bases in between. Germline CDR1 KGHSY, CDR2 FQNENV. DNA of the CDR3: TGTGCCAGCAGCCTAGTTTCTGGGACTCCGAACACAGATACGCAGTATTTT. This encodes CASSLVSGTPNTDTQYF.

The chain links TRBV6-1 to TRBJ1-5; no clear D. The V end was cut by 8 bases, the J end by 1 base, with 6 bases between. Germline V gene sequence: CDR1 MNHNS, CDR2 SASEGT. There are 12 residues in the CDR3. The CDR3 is CASQDSNQPQHF. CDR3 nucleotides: TGTGCCAGCCAGGACAGCAATCAGCCCCAGCATTTT.

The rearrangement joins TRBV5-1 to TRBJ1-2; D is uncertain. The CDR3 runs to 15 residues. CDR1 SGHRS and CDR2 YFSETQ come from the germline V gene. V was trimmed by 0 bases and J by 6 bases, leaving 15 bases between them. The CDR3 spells CASSLVQASPNGYTF. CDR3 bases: TGCGCCAGCAGCTTGGTCCAGGCTTCCCCCAATGGCTACACCTTC. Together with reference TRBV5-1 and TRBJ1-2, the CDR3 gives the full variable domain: KAGVTQTPRYLIKTRGQQVTLSCSPISGHRSVSWYQQTPGQGLQFLFEYFSETQRNKGNFPGRFSGRQFSNSRSEMNVSTLELGDSALYLCASSLVQASPNGYTFGSGTRLTVV.

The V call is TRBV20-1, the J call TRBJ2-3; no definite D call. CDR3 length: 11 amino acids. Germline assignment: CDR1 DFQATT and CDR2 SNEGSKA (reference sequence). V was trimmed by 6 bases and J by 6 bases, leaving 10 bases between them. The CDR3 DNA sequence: TGCAGTGCAGGGAAGGCGGATACGCAGTATTTT. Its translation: CSAGKADTQYF.

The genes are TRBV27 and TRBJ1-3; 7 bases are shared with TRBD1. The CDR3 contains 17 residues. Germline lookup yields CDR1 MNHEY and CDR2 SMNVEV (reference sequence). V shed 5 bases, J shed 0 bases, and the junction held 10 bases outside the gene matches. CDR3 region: CASSATGALTSGNTIYF. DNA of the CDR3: TGTGCCAGCAGTGCCACAGGGGCTCTAACCTCTGGAAACACCATATATTTT.

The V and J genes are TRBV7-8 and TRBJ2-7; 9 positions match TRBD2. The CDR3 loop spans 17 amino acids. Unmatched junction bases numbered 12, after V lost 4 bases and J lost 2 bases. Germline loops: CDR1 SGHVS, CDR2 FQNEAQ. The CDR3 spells CASSYLAGPLTPYEQYF. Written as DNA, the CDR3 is TGTGCCAGCAGCTACCTAGCGGGGCCCCTCACCCCCTACGAGCAGTACTTC.

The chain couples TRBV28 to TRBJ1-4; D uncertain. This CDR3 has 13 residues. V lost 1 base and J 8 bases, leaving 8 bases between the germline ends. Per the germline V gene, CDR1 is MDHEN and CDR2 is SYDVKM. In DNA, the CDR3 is TGTGCCAGCAGTTTATTAGCTAGGGAAAAACTGTTTTTT. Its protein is CASSLLAREKLFF.

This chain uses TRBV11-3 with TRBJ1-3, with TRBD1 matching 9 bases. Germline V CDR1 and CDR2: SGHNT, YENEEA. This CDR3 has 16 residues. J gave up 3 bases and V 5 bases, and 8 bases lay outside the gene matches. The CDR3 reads CASSASGQGLGNTIYF. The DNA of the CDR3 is TGTGCCAGCAGCGCCTCGGGACAGGGCCTTGGAAACACCATATATTTT.

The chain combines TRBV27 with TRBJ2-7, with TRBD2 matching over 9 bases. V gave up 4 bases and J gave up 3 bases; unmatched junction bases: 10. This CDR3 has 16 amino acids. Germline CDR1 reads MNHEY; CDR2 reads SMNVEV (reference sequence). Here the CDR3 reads CASSSPLAGESYEQYF. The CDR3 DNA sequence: TGTGCCAGCAGTTCCCCTTTAGCGGGAGAGAGCTACGAGCAGTACTTC.

CDR3 DNA: TGTGCCATCAGCCCGGGACAGGGAACAGATACGCAGTATTTT. Translating it yields CAISPGQGTDTQYF. The chain recombines TRBV10-3 with TRBJ2-3; 9 positions agree with TRBD1. The CDR3 length is 14 residues. The junction had 4 bases not matched to a gene; V was cut back by 6 bases and J by 3 bases. Per the germline V gene, CDR1 is ENHRY and CDR2 is SYGVKD.

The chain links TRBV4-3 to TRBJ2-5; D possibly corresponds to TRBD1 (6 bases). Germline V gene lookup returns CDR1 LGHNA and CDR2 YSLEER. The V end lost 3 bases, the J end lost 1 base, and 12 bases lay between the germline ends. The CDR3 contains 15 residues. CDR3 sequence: CASSHWTATQETQYF. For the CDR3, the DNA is TGCGCCAGCAGCCACTGGACAGCCACCCAAGAGACCCAGTACTTC.

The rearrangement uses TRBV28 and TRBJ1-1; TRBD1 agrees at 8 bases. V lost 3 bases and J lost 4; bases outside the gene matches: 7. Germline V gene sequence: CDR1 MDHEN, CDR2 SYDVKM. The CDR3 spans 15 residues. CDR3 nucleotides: TGTGCCAGCAGTTTTGCCAGGGGGCGTGGCACTGAAGCTTTCTTT. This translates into CASSFARGRGTEAFF.

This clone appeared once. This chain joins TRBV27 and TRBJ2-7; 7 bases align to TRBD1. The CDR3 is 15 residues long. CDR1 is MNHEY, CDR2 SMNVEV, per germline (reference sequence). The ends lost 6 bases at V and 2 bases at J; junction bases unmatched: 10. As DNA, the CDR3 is TGTGCCAGCAGCACTACGGACAGGTTGCCCTACGAGCAGTACTTC. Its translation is CASSTTDRLPYEQYF.

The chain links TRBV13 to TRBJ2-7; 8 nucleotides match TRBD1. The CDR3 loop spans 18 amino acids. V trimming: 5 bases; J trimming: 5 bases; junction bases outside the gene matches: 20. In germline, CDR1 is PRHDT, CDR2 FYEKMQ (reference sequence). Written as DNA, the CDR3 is TGTGCCAGCAGCCCACCGCAGGGCCCCCGGGACAGGAGGAACGAGCAGTACTTC. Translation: CASSPPQGPRDRRNEQYF.

The CDR3 here is CAIRDLGAQRPDTQYF. The CDR3 region has the DNA TGTGCCATCAGGGATCTTGGGGCCCAGCGACCAGATACGCAGTATTTT. The genes are TRBV10-3 and TRBJ2-3, with D perhaps TRBD1 (5 bases). Germline V gene data show CDR1 as ENHRY and CDR2 as SYGVKD. Trimming pared 6 bases from V and 4 bases from J, leaving 20 bases between. The CDR3 extends over 16 amino acids.

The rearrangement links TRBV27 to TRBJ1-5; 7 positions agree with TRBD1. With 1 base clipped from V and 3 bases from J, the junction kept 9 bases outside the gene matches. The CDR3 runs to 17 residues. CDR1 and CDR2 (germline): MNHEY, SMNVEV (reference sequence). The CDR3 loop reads CASSLFGEGAFNQPQHF. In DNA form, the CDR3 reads TGTGCCAGCAGTTTATTTGGTGAGGGGGCCTTCAATCAGCCCCAGCATTTT.

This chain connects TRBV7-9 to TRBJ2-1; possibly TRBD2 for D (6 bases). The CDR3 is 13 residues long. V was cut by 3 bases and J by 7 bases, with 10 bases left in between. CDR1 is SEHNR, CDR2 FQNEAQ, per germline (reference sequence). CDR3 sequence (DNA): TGTGCCAGCAGCTTGGAGGGAAGGAATGAGCAGTTCTTC. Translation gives CASSLEGRNEQFF.

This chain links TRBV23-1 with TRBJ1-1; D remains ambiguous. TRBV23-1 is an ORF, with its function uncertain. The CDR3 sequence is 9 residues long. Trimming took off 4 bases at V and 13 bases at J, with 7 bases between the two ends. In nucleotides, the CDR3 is TGCGCCAGCAGTCCGAGAGGTTTCTTT. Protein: CASSPRGFF.

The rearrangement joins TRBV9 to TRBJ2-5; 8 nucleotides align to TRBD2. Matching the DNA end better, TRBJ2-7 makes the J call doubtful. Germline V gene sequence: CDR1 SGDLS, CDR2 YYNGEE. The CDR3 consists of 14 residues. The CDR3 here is CASSSGRENHEQYF. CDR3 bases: TGTGCCAGCAGCAGCGGGAGAGAGAACCACGAGCAGTACTTC.

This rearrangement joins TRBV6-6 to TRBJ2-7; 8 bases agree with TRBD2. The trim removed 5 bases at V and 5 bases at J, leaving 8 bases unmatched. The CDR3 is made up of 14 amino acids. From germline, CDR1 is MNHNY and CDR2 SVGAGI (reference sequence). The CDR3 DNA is TGTGCCAGCAGTCTTTCTAGCGGGCGTCACGAGCAGTACTTC. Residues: CASSLSSGRHEQYF.

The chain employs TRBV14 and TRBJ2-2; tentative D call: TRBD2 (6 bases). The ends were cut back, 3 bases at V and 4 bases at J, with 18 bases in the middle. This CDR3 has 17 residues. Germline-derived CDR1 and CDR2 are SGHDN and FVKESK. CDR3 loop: CASSHGPSRRVTGELFF. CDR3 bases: TGTGCCAGCAGCCATGGACCCAGCCGGAGGGTCACCGGGGAGCTGTTTTTT.

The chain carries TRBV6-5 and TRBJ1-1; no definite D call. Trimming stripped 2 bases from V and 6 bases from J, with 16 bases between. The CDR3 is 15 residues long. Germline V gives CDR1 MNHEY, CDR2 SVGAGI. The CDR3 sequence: CASSYVSGDVAEAFF. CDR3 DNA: TGTGCCAGCAGTTACGTGTCGGGAGATGTCGCTGAAGCTTTCTTT.